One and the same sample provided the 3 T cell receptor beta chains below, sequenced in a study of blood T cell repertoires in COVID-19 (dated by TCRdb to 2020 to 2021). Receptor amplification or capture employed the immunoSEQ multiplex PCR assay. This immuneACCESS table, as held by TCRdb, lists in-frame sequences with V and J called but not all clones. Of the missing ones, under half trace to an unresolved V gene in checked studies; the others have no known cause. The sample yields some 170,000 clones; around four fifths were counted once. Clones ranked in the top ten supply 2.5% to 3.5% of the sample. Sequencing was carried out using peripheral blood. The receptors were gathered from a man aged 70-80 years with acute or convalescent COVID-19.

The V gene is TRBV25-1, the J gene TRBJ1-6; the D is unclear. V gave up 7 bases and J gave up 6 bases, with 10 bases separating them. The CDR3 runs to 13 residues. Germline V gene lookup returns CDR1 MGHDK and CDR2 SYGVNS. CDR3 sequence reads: CASNPDSNSPLHF. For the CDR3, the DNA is TGTGCCAGCAACCCCGATAGTAATTCACCCCTCCACTTT.

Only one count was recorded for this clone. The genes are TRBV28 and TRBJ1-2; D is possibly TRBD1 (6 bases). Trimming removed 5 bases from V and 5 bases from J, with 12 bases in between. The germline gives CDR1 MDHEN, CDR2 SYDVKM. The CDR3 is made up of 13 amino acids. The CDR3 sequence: CASSEQGKYGYTF. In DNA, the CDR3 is TGTGCCAGCAGTGAACAGGGCAAGTATGGCTACACCTTC.

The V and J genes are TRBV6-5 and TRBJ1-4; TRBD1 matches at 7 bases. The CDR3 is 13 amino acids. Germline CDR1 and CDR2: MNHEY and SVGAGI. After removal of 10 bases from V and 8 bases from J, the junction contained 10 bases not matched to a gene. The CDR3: CATWMEGAEKLFF. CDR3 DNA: TGTGCCACCTGGATGGAGGGGGCCGAAAAACTGTTTTTT.